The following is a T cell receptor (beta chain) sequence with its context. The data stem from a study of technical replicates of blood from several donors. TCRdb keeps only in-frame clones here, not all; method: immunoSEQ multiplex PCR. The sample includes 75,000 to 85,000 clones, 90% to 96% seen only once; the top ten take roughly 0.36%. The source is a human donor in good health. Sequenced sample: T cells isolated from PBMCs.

The CDR3 region is CASSQINSFSSTDTQYF. CDR3 coding DNA: TGCGCCAGCAGCCAAATTAACAGTTTTTCTAGCACAGATACGCAGTATTTT. V and J are TRBV4-3 and TRBJ2-3; no firm D call. This CDR3 contains 17 residues. V dropped 2 bases and J dropped 0 bases, with 15 bases sitting between them. The germline V gene has CDR1 LGHNA and CDR2 YSLEER.